Below, 18 T cell receptor beta chains from the same sample are listed, as sequenced in a study of Graves' ophthalmopathy and Graves' hyperthyroidism. Amplifying from RNA transcripts, the study obtained TCR beta CDR3 regions. Scientists carried out first-round RT-PCR using HTBI primers and then a second-round multiplex PCR. One entry per CDR3 protein results from TCRdb running MiXCR on the multiplex PCR reads. The table includes hundreds of thousands of distinct CDR3 sequences, about 20% detected once. The sample taken for sequencing was peripheral blood. Every receptor here comes from a young woman with stable Graves' hyperthyroidism. Some clones in this sample may be carry-over from other donors' samples.

This clonotype has a count of ten or more. V usage is TRBV29-1 and J usage is TRBJ1-2, with D possibly matching TRBD1 (6 bases). The V gene's germline CDR1 is SQVTM and CDR2 ANQGSEA. V was cut by 4 bases and J by 0 bases, with 9 bases left in between. This CDR3 contains 13 residues. In nucleotides, the CDR3 is TGCAGCGTTGGACAGGAAGCTAACTATGGCTACACCTTC. This sequence encodes CSVGQEANYGYTF.

This clonotype was recorded a few times. The chain carries TRBV6-1 and TRBJ2-6; D remains unclear. This CDR3 has 14 amino acids. V was cut by 1 base and J by 4 bases, with 5 bases left in between. Germline CDR1 and CDR2: MNHNS and SASEGT. In DNA, the CDR3 is TGTGCCAGCAGTGAAGTGTCCGGGGCCAACGTCCTGACTTTC. Translating it yields CASSEVSGANVLTF.

The rearrangement links TRBV2 to TRBJ1-1, with a possible D match to TRBD1 (5 bases). Trimming removed 6 bases from V and 7 bases from J, with 12 bases in between. Looked up from germline, CDR1 is SNHLY and CDR2 is FYNNEI. There are 12 residues in the CDR3. DNA of the CDR3: TGTGCCAGCAGGGGGGGAGGCAATGAAGCTTTCTTT. It is translated as CASRGGGNEAFF. The full variable domain, with the rest looked up from reference TRBV2 and TRBJ1-1, is EPEVTQTPSHQVTQMGQEVILRCVPISNHLYFYWYRQILGQKVEFLVSFYNNEISEKSEIFDDQFSVERPDGSNFTLKIRSTKLEDSAMYFCASRGGGNEAFFGQGTRLTVV.

This clonotype was picked up a small number of times. The chain has TRBV19 and TRBJ2-2, with D maybe TRBD2 (5 bases). CDR1 is LNHDA and CDR2 is SQIVND in the germline V gene (reference sequence). This CDR3 has 13 residues. Trimming shortened V by 8 bases and J by 2 bases, and 9 bases separated the two germline ends. CDR3 region: CASRGINTGELFF. CDR3 bases: TGTGCCAGTCGAGGGATAAACACCGGGGAGCTGTTTTTT.

There are many counts of this clonotype. J is TRBJ1-1 and V is TRBV2; 9 bases align to TRBD1. CDR1 is SNHLY and CDR2 is FYNNEI in the germline V gene. V shed 6 bases, J shed 9 bases, and the junction held 8 bases outside the gene matches. This CDR3 comprises 13 residues. The CDR3 sequence is CASRPDRGTKAFF. CDR3 coding DNA: TGTGCCAGCAGACCCGACAGGGGGACAAAAGCTTTCTTT.

For this clonotype: Since a much larger clone is just one base distant, this may be a read error. The chain has TRBV20-1 and TRBJ1-6; D unresolved. Deletions cut 5 bases from V and 8 bases from J, with 16 bases between. Per the germline V gene, CDR1 is DFQATT and CDR2 is SNEGSKA (reference sequence). This CDR3 comprises 14 residues. CDR3 loop: CSAQERHRYSPLHF. CDR3 in DNA: TGCAGTGCTCAAGAGAGACACCGTTATTCACCCCTCCACTTT.

This clonotype was counted ten times or more. V and J are TRBV30 and TRBJ1-1; possibly TRBD1 for D (6 bases). From germline, CDR1 is GTSNPN and CDR2 SVGIG (reference sequence). Trimming removed 4 bases from V and 0 bases from J, with 18 bases in between. This CDR3 is built from 16 residues. The CDR3 here is CAWTPPGGAMNTEAFF. For the CDR3, the DNA is TGTGCCTGGACCCCCCCCGGGGGCGCGATGAACACTGAAGCTTTCTTT. Variable domain in full (rest from reference TRBV30 and TRBJ1-1): SQTIHQWPATLVQPVGSPLSLECTVEGTSNPNLYWYRQAAGRGLQLLFYSVGIGQISSEVPQNLSASRPQDRQFILSSKKLLLSDSGFYLCAWTPPGGAMNTEAFFGQGTRLTVV.

This clonotype was found a few times. The J gene is TRBJ1-2, the V gene TRBV20-1, with no clear D. The V gene's germline CDR1 is DFQATT and CDR2 SNEGSKA (reference sequence). The CDR3 is 13 residues long. Deletions cut 7 bases from V and 1 base from J, with 13 bases between. CDR3: CSGAPARNYGYTF. CDR3 DNA: TGCAGTGGGGCCCCAGCTCGTAACTATGGCTACACCTTC.

This clonotype was counted ten times or more. The genes are TRBV12-3 or TRBV12-4 and TRBJ1-1, with D maybe TRBD1 (6 bases). V was cut by 4 bases and J by 8 bases, with 11 bases left in between. CDR3 length: 12 residues. DNA of the CDR3: TGTGCCAGCAGTTCCCGACAGGTAGAAGCTTTCTTT. Translated, it gives CASSSRQVEAFF.

There are many counts of this clonotype. This chain links TRBV5-1 with TRBJ2-7, with TRBD1 matching over 9 bases. The ends lost 3 bases at V and 3 bases at J; junction bases unmatched: 4. The CDR3 consists of 14 residues. Per germline, CDR1 SGHRS and CDR2 YFSETQ. The DNA for the CDR3 is TGCGCCAGCAGCTCTACAGGGGGCCTCTACGAGCAGTACTTC. It specifies CASSSTGGLYEQYF.

As concerns this clonotype: Compared with germline, one end of the junction differs, possibly owing to a read error. The rearrangement links TRBV11-1 to TRBJ2-7; 10 bases align to TRBD1. CDR1 is SGHAT and CDR2 is FQDESV in the germline V gene (reference sequence). The CDR3 covers 14 residues. CDR3 DNA sequence: TGTGCCAGCAGTCGACAGGGGGCAGGCCGCGAGCAGTGCTTC. It specifies CASSRQGAGREQCF.

This chain links TRBV5-6 with TRBJ2-5, with D perhaps TRBD1 (5 bases). The CDR3 extends over 13 amino acids. CDR1 is SGHDT and CDR2 is YYEEEE in the germline V gene. The V gene lost 7 bases and the J gene lost 3 bases, with 13 bases spanning the gap. CDR3 nucleotides: TGTGCCAGCGCCGCAGGGCATGAAGAGACCCAGTACTTC. This translates into CASAAGHEETQYF.

The table lists this clonotype with a few counts. One end of the junction varies from germline; a read error may be responsible. The V and J genes are TRBV20-1 and TRBJ1-5; tentative D call: TRBD1 (5 bases). In germline, CDR1 is DFQATT, CDR2 SNEGSKA (reference sequence). The CDR3 loop spans 14 amino acids. CDR3 in amino acids: CSAHPRVDNQPQDF. The CDR3 nucleotides read TGCAGTGCTCACCCCAGGGTGGACAATCAGCCCCAGGATTTT.

At least ten counts were recorded for this clonotype. This CDR3 is CASSLPGQPNQPQHF. Written as DNA, the CDR3 is TGCGCCAGCAGCCTTCCTGGACAGCCCAATCAGCCCCAGCATTTT. This chain connects TRBV4-1 to TRBJ1-5; maybe TRBD1 (6 bases). Germline V gene data show CDR1 as MGHRA and CDR2 as YSYEKL. The CDR3 has 15 residues. V lost 4 bases and J lost 3, with 13 bases in between.

The genes are TRBV11-2 and TRBJ1-3; TRBD1 matches at 11 bases. The V gene end was trimmed by 5 bases and the J gene end by 6 bases; junction bases not matched to a gene: 12. The CDR3 runs to 17 residues. Germline CDR1 and CDR2: SGHAT and FQNNGV. CDR3 sequence: CASSLTIGTGGENTIYF. Here the CDR3 DNA reads TGTGCCAGCAGCCTAACAATCGGGACAGGGGGTGAAAACACCATATATTTT.

This clonotype was recorded many times. This sequence joins TRBV12-3 or TRBV12-4 and TRBJ2-5; TRBD2 matches 8 bases. The CDR3 covers 15 residues. The J segment lost 3 bases and the V segment lost 6 bases, leaving 9 bases of the junction unmatched. CDR3 in DNA: TGTGCCAGCAGACGTACCGGGGGGGTAAAAGAGACCCAGTACTTC. As protein: CASRRTGGVKETQYF.

This clonotype was seen many times. This sequence joins TRBV12-3 or TRBV12-4 and TRBJ2-7; 8 bases line up with TRBD1. The CDR3 spans 13 residues. The trim removed 7 bases at V and 5 bases at J, leaving 7 bases unmatched. The CDR3 nucleotides are TGTGCCAGCACCTACGACAGGGGCCACGAGCAGTACTTC. Amino acids: CASTYDRGHEQYF.

The sample holds a few counts of this clonotype. The genes are TRBV18 and TRBJ2-7; 8 positions match TRBD1. After removal of 4 bases from V and 0 bases from J, the junction contained 5 bases not matched to a gene. This CDR3 spans 15 amino acids. The V gene's germline CDR1 is KGHSH and CDR2 LQKENI. CDR3 nucleotide sequence: TGTGCCAGCTCACGGACAGGGAGTAGCTCCTACGAGCAGTACTTC. Translating it yields CASSRTGSSSYEQYF. Filled out from reference TRBV18 and TRBJ2-7, the complete variable domain reads NAGVMQNPRHLVRRRGQEARLRCSPMKGHSHVYWYRQLPEEGLKFMVYLQKENIIDESGMPKERFSAEFPKEGPSILRIQQVVRGDSAAYFCASSRTGSSSYEQYFGPGTRLTVT.